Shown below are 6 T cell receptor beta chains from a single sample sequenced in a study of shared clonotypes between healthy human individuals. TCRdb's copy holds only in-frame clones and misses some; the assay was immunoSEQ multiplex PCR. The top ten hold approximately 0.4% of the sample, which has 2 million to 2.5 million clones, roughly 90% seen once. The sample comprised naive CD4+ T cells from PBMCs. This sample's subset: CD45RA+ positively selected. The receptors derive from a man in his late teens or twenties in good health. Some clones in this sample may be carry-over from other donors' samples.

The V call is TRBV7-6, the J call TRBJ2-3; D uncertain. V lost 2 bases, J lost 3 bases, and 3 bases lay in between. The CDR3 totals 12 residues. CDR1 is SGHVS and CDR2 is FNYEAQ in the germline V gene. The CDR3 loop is CASSLWTDTQYF. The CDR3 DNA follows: TGTGCCAGCAGCTTATGGACAGATACGCAGTATTTT.

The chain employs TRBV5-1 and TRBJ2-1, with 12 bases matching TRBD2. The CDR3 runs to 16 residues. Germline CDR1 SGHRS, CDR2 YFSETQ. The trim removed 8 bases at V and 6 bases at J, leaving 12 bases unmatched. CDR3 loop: CASNRLAGAGGNEQFF. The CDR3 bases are TGCGCCAGTAACAGACTAGCGGGGGCGGGAGGCAATGAGCAGTTCTTC.

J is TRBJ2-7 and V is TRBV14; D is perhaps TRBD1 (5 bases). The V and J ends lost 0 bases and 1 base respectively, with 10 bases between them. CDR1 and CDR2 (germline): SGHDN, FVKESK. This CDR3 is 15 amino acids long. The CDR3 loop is CASSQDPRASYEQYF. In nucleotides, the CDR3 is TGTGCCAGCAGCCAAGACCCCAGGGCATCCTACGAGCAGTACTTC. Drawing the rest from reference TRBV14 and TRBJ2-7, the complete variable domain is EAGVTQFPSHSVIEKGQTVTLRCDPISGHDNLYWYRRVMGKEIKFLLHFVKESKQDESGMPNNRFLAERTGGTYSTLKVQPAELEDSGVYFCASSQDPRASYEQYFGPGTRLTVT.

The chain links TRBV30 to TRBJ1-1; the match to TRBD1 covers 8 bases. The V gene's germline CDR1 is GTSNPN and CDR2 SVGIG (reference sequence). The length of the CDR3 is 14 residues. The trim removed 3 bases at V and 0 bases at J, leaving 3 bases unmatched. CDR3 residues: CAWRGQGMNTEAFF. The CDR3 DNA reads TGTGCCTGGAGAGGACAGGGTATGAACACTGAAGCTTTCTTT.

The CDR3 loop is CASSLLRGNTEAFF. CDR3 in DNA: TGTGCCAGCAGCTTACTCCGGGGGAACACTGAAGCTTTCTTT. This chain uses TRBV11-2 with TRBJ1-1; D uncertain. This CDR3 region has 14 residues. Trimming left V 2 bases short and J 1 base short, with 8 bases between. Germline lookup yields CDR1 SGHAT and CDR2 FQNNGV.

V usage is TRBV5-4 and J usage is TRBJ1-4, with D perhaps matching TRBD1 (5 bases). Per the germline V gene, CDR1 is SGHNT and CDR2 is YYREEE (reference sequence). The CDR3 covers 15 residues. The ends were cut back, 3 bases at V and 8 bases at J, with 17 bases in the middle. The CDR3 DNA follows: TGTGCCAGCAGCTCCCAGGGACTCACGGAGGAAAAACTGTTTTTT. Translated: CASSSQGLTEEKLFF.